A single sample gave rise to the 14 T cell receptor beta chains below, sequenced in a study of blood T cell repertoires in COVID-19. Sequencing was performed with immunoSEQ multiplex PCR; in TCRdb, only in-frame clones are kept and a portion is missing. Among about 220,000 clones listed, approximately 80% were seen once. The source material was PBMCs or T cells enriched from blood (not recorded which). These receptors were taken from a man aged 40-55 years who had recovered from COVID-19.

V usage is TRBV11-1 and J usage is TRBJ2-1, with D maybe TRBD1 (6 bases). V was trimmed by 5 bases and J by 10 bases, leaving 15 bases between them. The CDR3 runs 13 residues. Per germline, CDR1 SGHAT and CDR2 FQDESV (reference sequence). CDR3 sequence reads: CASSPPQGNEQFF. As DNA, the CDR3 is TGTGCCAGCAGCCCTCCTCAGGGGAACGAGCAGTTCTTC.

In the case of this clone: This sample also contains other DNA sequences that code for the same CDR3. The chain joins TRBV19 to TRBJ1-1; no definite D call. The CDR3 contains 12 residues. V was trimmed by 9 bases and J by 1 base, leaving 9 bases between them. The V gene's germline CDR1 is LNHDA and CDR2 SQIVND (reference sequence). CDR3 region: CASRDRNTEAFF. The CDR3 nucleotides are TGTGCCAGCCGAGATAGGAACACTGAAGCTTTCTTT.

The rearrangement uses TRBV9 and TRBJ2-3; 7 bases agree with TRBD2. Germline values: CDR1 SGDLS, CDR2 YYNGEE. This CDR3 comprises 16 residues. Germline trimming cut 0 bases from V and 3 bases from J; bases unmatched to any gene: 7. The CDR3 nucleotides are TGTGCCAGCAGCGTAGGCGTCTCCGGGGGGACAGATACGCAGTATTTT. Protein: CASSVGVSGGTDTQYF.

The chain uses TRBV7-3 and TRBJ2-4; 9 positions agree with TRBD1. This CDR3 is 16 amino acids long. With V trimmed by 4 bases and J by 6 bases, 10 bases remained unmatched. Per the germline V gene, CDR1 is SGHTA and CDR2 is FQGTGA. CDR3 sequence reads: CASSSTDRGSGNIQYF. The CDR3 coding sequence is TGTGCCAGCAGCTCAACGGACAGGGGTTCTGGAAACATTCAGTACTTC.

The CDR3 spells CASSPPFMNSPLHF. CDR3 DNA sequence: TGTGCCAGCTCACCACCGTTTATGAATTCACCCCTCCACTTT. The rearrangement joins TRBV18 to TRBJ1-6; D unresolved. Germline loops: CDR1 KGHSH, CDR2 LQKENI. The CDR3 spans 14 residues. Trimming shortened V by 0 bases and J by 7 bases, and 7 bases separated the two germline ends.

This clone was found a few times. The rearrangement uses TRBV28 and TRBJ1-1, with a weak D call TRBD1 (6 bases). From germline, CDR1 is MDHEN and CDR2 SYDVKM. With 5 bases removed from V and 8 bases from J, the gap between germline ends came to 18 bases. The CDR3 totals 14 residues. The CDR3 loop is CASSAPSGVREAFF. The CDR3 coding sequence is TGTGCCAGCAGTGCCCCCTCAGGGGTTCGGGAAGCTTTCTTT.

This clone was observed a few times. V usage is TRBV10-3 and J usage is TRBJ1-1; D is ambiguous. V lost 0 bases, J lost 3 bases, and 8 bases lay in between. The CDR3 is 14 residues long. The V gene's germline CDR1 is ENHRY and CDR2 SYGVKD. CDR3: CAISESSEYTEAFF. The DNA of the CDR3 is TGTGCCATCAGTGAGTCGTCAGAATACACTGAAGCTTTCTTT.

J is TRBJ1-2 and V is TRBV28; TRBD1 matches at 7 bases. The germline V gene encodes CDR1 MDHEN and CDR2 SYDVKM. The V gene end was trimmed by 8 bases and the J gene end by 8 bases; junction bases not matched to a gene: 11. The CDR3 runs 13 residues. CDR3 nucleotide sequence: TGTGCCAGCCGGGACAGACAAAACGGAGGCTACACCTTC. Translated, it gives CASRDRQNGGYTF.

This chain links TRBV3-1 (or the pseudogene TRBV3-2) with TRBJ2-3; 7 nucleotides match TRBD2. V shed 4 bases and J 4 bases; nucleotides not matched to a gene: 5. This CDR3 region has 14 residues. Germline V gene lookup returns CDR1 LGHDT and CDR2 YNNKEL (reference sequence). Written as DNA, the CDR3 is TGTGCCAGCAGCCTCGGACTAGGCCCAGATACGCAGTATTTT. Amino acids: CASSLGLGPDTQYF.

The CDR3 region is CSDLRAGGTEAFF. CDR3 in DNA: TGCAGCGATCTGAGGGCTGGAGGGACTGAAGCTTTCTTT. This chain links TRBV29-1 with TRBJ1-1, with D hard to call. V dropped 7 bases and J dropped 5 bases, with 17 bases sitting between them. This CDR3 comprises 13 residues. The germline V gene has CDR1 SQVTM and CDR2 ANQGSEA.

Comments on this clone: The sample carries other DNA sequences with the same CDR3. The V call is TRBV3-1 (or the pseudogene TRBV3-2), the J call TRBJ1-5; D unresolved. From germline, CDR1 is LGHDT and CDR2 YNNKEL (reference sequence). This CDR3 has 12 residues. Trimming took 1 base from V and 7 from J, leaving 5 bases between them. CDR3 region: CASSQASQPQHF. The CDR3 nucleotides are TGTGCCAGCAGCCAAGCGTCCCAGCCCCAGCATTTT.

The V and J genes are TRBV5-6 and TRBJ2-2, with 8 bases lining up with TRBD2. Germline CDR1 reads SGHDT; CDR2 reads YYEEEE. CDR3 length: 16 amino acids. J was trimmed by 8 bases and V by 1 base; bases with no gene match: 10. The CDR3 coding sequence is TGTGCCAGCAGCTTGAGGAGTAGCGGGGTATCGGGGGAGCTGTTTTTT. This gives the protein CASSLRSSGVSGELFF.

The table lists this clone with a count of one. The chain links TRBV7-9 to TRBJ1-6; D is unresolved. The germline V gene encodes CDR1 SEHNR and CDR2 FQNEAQ (reference sequence). Trimming left V 2 bases short and J 13 bases short, with 9 bases between. The CDR3 consists of 12 residues. CDR3 loop: CASSLPAGPLHF. DNA of the CDR3: TGTGCCAGCAGCTTACCCGCAGGTCCCCTCCACTTT.

This rearrangement joins TRBV29-1 to TRBJ1-2, with 7 positions matching TRBD1. The V gene end was trimmed by 1 base and the J gene end by 4 bases; junction bases not matched to a gene: 9. The germline gives CDR1 SQVTM, CDR2 ANQGSEA. This CDR3 is 15 amino acids long. The CDR3, as DNA: TGCAGCGTTGAAGGCATCACTGGACAGGTCTATGGCTACACCTTC. Amino acids: CSVEGITGQVYGYTF.